One T cell receptor (beta chain) is described in this entry. Its antigen remains undetermined. Qualities for individual bases were not recorded, and no much larger clone is one base off. This sample is part of a study of tissue T cells after allogeneic stem cell transplantation (dated by TCRdb to the early 2020s). Regarding the complete study: When multiple samples of a tissue existed, pathologist review of H&E sections prioritized samples with histologically apparent lymphocytes for sequencing. The human part of the study was a prospective observational study with no blinding and no randomization. TCR beta repertoires were profiled across many tissues obtained from research autopsies of patients with and without GVHD, as well as in mouse models of GVHD.

Libraries came from the immunoSEQ multiplex PCR assay. TCRbeta CDR3 sequencing was done by Adaptive Biotechnologies at survey depth, reporting CDR3 sequences, V/J genes, productive frequency and template counts. TCR beta CDR3 regions were amplified from genomic DNA instead of RNA. Under the source paper's analysis protocol: Jensen-Shannon divergence was used to quantify pairwise repertoire overlap between tissues, with a value of 1 indicating complete divergence and a value of 0 indicating identical repertoires. Tissues were grouped by single-linkage agglomerative hierarchical clustering of pairwise JSD values, and the clustering results were shown as dendrograms. GLIPH2 was run on all patient samples with simulation_depth 1000, kmer_min_depth 3 and cdr3_length_cutoff 8, and groups with more than two unique CDR3s were retained. A standardized tissue-overlap score extrapolated Jaccard GLIPH-group overlap across patients to a standard repertoire size of 1000 clones. Linear mixed-effect models, with tissue as a fixed effect and individual as a random effect, were used to test how diversity related to clinical or experimental variables. The table was pulled from immuneACCESS by TCRdb, which kept in-frame rearrangements only. Such tables lose some clones; where checked, under half of the loss comes from unresolved V genes, and the rest has no known cause. The V and J calls and the clone size are those of that table, but D and trimming were determined from the DNA. The table for this sample lists about 9,700 clones; roughly three fifths of them were counted only once. The ten largest clones take up more than 7% of the sample.

The intended sense of this specimen's time point label: human tissue collected at research (rapid) autopsy. Three non-HCT comparator patients who had other cancers, at least five GI tract samples, and no known GI disease at death were chosen retrospectively. After a median post-mortem interval of about 10 hours, the autopsy tissues collected included GI sites spanning esophagus to rectum, along with liver, skin and lymphoid organs including spleen. Each autopsy specimen was cut in two, with one portion flash-frozen in liquid nitrogen and the remainder formalin-fixed, and the outer muscle layers of GI specimens were removed. To extract genomic DNA from frozen tissues, either the Mag-Bind Blood & Tissue DNA HDQ 96 Kit on a Chemagic 360 or the DNeasy Blood & Tissue Kit was used. Because of concern about red blood cell contamination, extracted DNA underwent additional purification with the Genomic DNA Clean & Concentrator-25 kit.

On the study overall, not on this receptor specifically: Within patients, how anatomically similar the tissues were was a key factor in shaping TCR repertoire composition, regardless of disease or transplant status. The study did not determine which tissue TCRs were alloreactive or antigen-specific, and some clones might have been persisting host cells. The patient cohort was small and varied clinically, and sampling depth was recognized as a limitation. Blood and spleen T cells captured only a limited portion of the TCR repertoire detected in tissues, in both patients and mice. No blood samples were available from the non-GVHD comparator patients. Only a few T cell clones appeared in more than one patient, yet motif-based clustering showed tissue-specific repertoire signatures that were shared between patients.

From its cysteine to its phenylalanine, the CDR3 spans 12 amino acids. Only CDR3 DNA is held: 36 bases, read in frame from base 1. V loses 1 base, J loses 5 bases, and the germline ends lie 6 bases apart. The germline V gene (reference sequence) specifies SEHNR as CDR1 and FQNEAQ as CDR2. This clonotype was obtained from a woman aged 18-49 years with breast cancer. In this chain, TRBV7-9 is recombined with TRBJ2-7; the D gene remains uncertain. Here the sequenced sample was tissue from the ileum, taken at autopsy. At the DNA level, the sequence is TGTGCCAGCAGCTTAGAATTTGACGAGCAGTACTTC. This translates into CASSLEFDEQYF. The full variable domain, with segments outside the CDR3 supplied by the reference TRBV7-9 and TRBJ2-7 proteins, appears as DTGVSQNPRHKITKRGQNVTFRCDPISEHNRLYWYRQTLGQGPEFLTYFQNEAQLEKSRLLSDRFSAERPKGSFSTLEIQRTEQGDSAMYLCASSLEFDEQYFGPGTRLTVT.